Below, 17 T cell receptor beta chains from the same sample are listed, as sequenced in a study of OX40 agonist ivuxolimab in advanced cancers. The table came from immunoSEQ multiplex PCR; TCRdb's copy has only in-frame clones and leaves some out. The sample has more than 50,000 clones, about 89% seen once. Sequences were derived from CD4+ or CD8+ T cells sorted from blood, sampled in a trial of the OX40 agonist ivuxolimab. The origin of the receptors is an adult with an advanced solid tumor such as melanoma, head and neck, liver or kidney cancer.

A single count supports this clone. CDR3 sequence (DNA): TGTGCCAGCAGTCGTGGACTTCGGCAGGGTAATGAGCAGTTCTTC. Protein: CASSRGLRQGNEQFF. The rearrangement links TRBV6-6 to TRBJ2-1, with D perhaps given as TRBD1 or TRBD2 (5 bases each). The CDR3 extends over 15 amino acids. Trimming took off 5 bases at V and 7 bases at J, with 18 bases between the two ends. Germline assignment: CDR1 MNHNY and CDR2 SVGAGI (reference sequence).

The chain couples TRBV14 to TRBJ2-5; 13 nucleotides align to TRBD2. This CDR3 is built from 16 residues. V lost 4 bases to trimming and J lost 7 bases; unmatched junction nucleotides: 9. Germline V gene lookup returns CDR1 SGHDN and CDR2 FVKESK. In DNA, the CDR3 is TGTGCCAGCAGCCTATTGGGGACTAGCGGGACATGGACCCAGTACTTC. This gives the protein CASSLLGTSGTWTQYF.

The chain joins TRBV6-5 to TRBJ2-2; 10 bases are shared with TRBD1. V lost 6 bases, J lost 6 bases, and 4 bases stayed unmatched. Germline CDR1 reads MNHEY; CDR2 reads SVGAGI. The CDR3 is 14 residues long. The CDR3 DNA sequence: TGTGCCAGCAGACGGACAGGGGGGGCCGGGGAGCTGTTTTTT. Protein product: CASRRTGGAGELFF.

V gene TRBV28 combines with J gene TRBJ1-2, with D possibly matching TRBD1 (5 bases). The CDR3 is 13 residues long. The germline V gene has CDR1 MDHEN and CDR2 SYDVKM. Trimming stripped 8 bases from V and 5 bases from J, with 15 bases between. The CDR3 here is CASRVRGSYGYTF. DNA of the CDR3: TGTGCCAGCCGAGTTCGGGGCTCTTATGGCTACACCTTC.

This clone was seen a few times. The chain recombines TRBV7-2 with TRBJ1-5; perhaps TRBD1 as D (5 bases). Germline V gene data show CDR1 as SGHTA and CDR2 as FQGNSA. This CDR3 spans 16 amino acids. V shed 5 bases and J shed 2 bases, with 16 bases lying between them. The CDR3 nucleotides read TGTGCCAGCAGCCAAGGGGTTCGGGGCGGCAATCAGCCCCAGCATTTT. Protein sequence: CASSQGVRGGNQPQHF. Full variable domain (outside the CDR3, taken from reference TRBV7-2 and TRBJ1-5): GAGVSQSPSNKVTEKGKDVELRCDPISGHTALYWYRQSLGQGLEFLIYFQGNSAPDKSGLPSDRFSAERTGGSVSTLTIQRTQQEDSAVYLCASSQGVRGGNQPQHFGDGTRLSIL.

The chain links TRBV18 to TRBJ1-5; D unresolved. The germline V gene encodes CDR1 KGHSH and CDR2 LQKENI. The CDR3 covers 13 residues. Trimming pared 2 bases from V and 5 bases from J, leaving 7 bases between. DNA for the CDR3: TGTGCCAGCTCACCAGGGCAGGATCAGCCCCAGCATTTT. Amino acid sequence: CASSPGQDQPQHF.

This clone has more than one count but fewer than ten. The chain couples TRBV7-9 to TRBJ1-2, with D possibly matching TRBD1 (5 bases). Germline loops: CDR1 SEHNR, CDR2 FQNEAQ (reference sequence). V lost 10 bases and J 0 bases, leaving 15 bases between the germline ends. CDR3 length equals 14 residues. CDR3 amino acids: CAIEGAGANYGYTF. For the CDR3, the DNA is TGTGCCATAGAAGGGGCAGGAGCTAACTATGGCTACACCTTC.

The rearrangement joins TRBV2 to TRBJ2-2; the D is unclear. With 4 bases removed from V and 3 bases from J, the gap between germline ends came to 3 bases. This CDR3 has 12 amino acids. CDR1 and CDR2 from the germline V gene are SNHLY and FYNNEI. The CDR3 DNA reads TGTGCCAGCAGTGGGGACACCGGGGAGCTGTTTTTT. Translation gives CASSGDTGELFF. Variable domain in full (rest from reference TRBV2 and TRBJ2-2): EPEVTQTPSHQVTQMGQEVILRCVPISNHLYFYWYRQILGQKVEFLVSFYNNEISEKSEIFDDQFSVERPDGSNFTLKIRSTKLEDSAMYFCASSGDTGELFFGEGSRLTVL.

This rearrangement joins TRBV5-1 to TRBJ2-1; tentatively, D is TRBD1 or TRBD2 (5 bases each). Germline V gene data show CDR1 as SGHRS and CDR2 as YFSETQ. V dropped 4 bases and J dropped 6 bases, with 11 bases sitting between them. This CDR3 is 13 amino acids long. CDR3 bases: TGCGCCAGCAGCGAGGGGAACACCAATGAGCAGTTCTTC. Amino acids: CASSEGNTNEQFF.

The chain recombines TRBV14 with TRBJ2-2; tentative D call: TRBD1 (7 bases). This CDR3 comprises 14 residues. V was shortened by 4 bases and J by 8 bases, with 14 bases between the two germline ends. Looked up from germline, CDR1 is SGHDN and CDR2 is FVKESK. CDR3 sequence: CASSPQQGRGELFF. DNA for the CDR3: TGTGCCAGCAGCCCCCAACAGGGGAGGGGGGAGCTGTTTTTT.

This chain connects TRBV28 to TRBJ2-1, with 9 positions matching TRBD2. This CDR3 contains 15 residues. The germline CDR1 and CDR2 sequences are MDHEN and SYDVKM. Germline trimming cut 8 bases from V and 4 bases from J; bases unmatched to any gene: 9. The CDR3 sequence is CASLQGSGSYNEQFF. CDR3 sequence (DNA): TGTGCCAGCCTCCAGGGTAGCGGGAGTTACAATGAGCAGTTCTTC.

This clone showed up just once. The V gene is TRBV6-6, the J gene TRBJ1-5; 9 nucleotides line up with TRBD1. This CDR3 has 15 residues. The germline gives CDR1 MNHNY, CDR2 SVGAGI (reference sequence). J gave up 7 bases and V 8 bases, and 12 bases lay outside the gene matches. The CDR3 DNA sequence: TGTGCCAGCGCTCCGCTGGGACAGGGAAAGCAGCCCCAGCATTTT. Its translation: CASAPLGQGKQPQHF.

This sequence joins TRBV29-1 and TRBJ1-5, with D perhaps matching TRBD1 (5 bases). The V end was cut by 7 bases, the J end by 4 bases, with 11 bases between. The CDR3 is 12 residues long. From germline, CDR1 is SQVTM and CDR2 ANQGSEA. For the CDR3, the DNA is TGCAGCGCTGGGGGGGGGAATCAGCCCCAGCATTTT. Encoded protein: CSAGGGNQPQHF.

This sequence joins TRBV5-1 and TRBJ2-2, with a possible D match to TRBD1 (5 bases). The CDR3 totals 15 residues. Germline V gene lookup returns CDR1 SGHRS and CDR2 YFSETQ. V was cut by 6 bases and J by 0 bases, with 12 bases left in between. This CDR3 is CASISTEANTGELFF. CDR3 sequence (DNA): TGCGCCAGCATCTCGACAGAGGCGAACACCGGGGAGCTGTTTTTT. Together with reference TRBV5-1 and TRBJ2-2, the CDR3 gives the full variable domain: KAGVTQTPRYLIKTRGQQVTLSCSPISGHRSVSWYQQTPGQGLQFLFEYFSETQRNKGNFPGRFSGRQFSNSRSEMNVSTLELGDSALYLCASISTEANTGELFFGEGSRLTVL.

This clone was observed a single time. The chain carries TRBV27 and TRBJ2-1; 10 bases align to TRBD2. Germline lookup yields CDR1 MNHEY and CDR2 SMNVEV (reference sequence). The ends lost 2 bases at V and 5 bases at J; junction bases unmatched: 6. The CDR3 loop spans 16 amino acids. In nucleotides, the CDR3 is TGTGCCAGCAGTTTAACTAGCGGGATAGGGGACAATGAGCAGTTCTTC. This gives the protein CASSLTSGIGDNEQFF.

V usage is TRBV5-6 and J usage is TRBJ2-3; D not certain. The CDR3 totals 14 residues. V shed 2 bases and J shed 0 bases, with 7 bases lying between them. Germline assignment: CDR1 SGHDT and CDR2 YYEEEE. Written as DNA, the CDR3 is TGTGCCAGCAGCTTAGGACGGAGCACAGATACGCAGTATTTT. It is translated as CASSLGRSTDTQYF.

This clone appeared a few times. V usage is TRBV19 and J usage is TRBJ1-2; D is unresolved. The CDR3 runs 15 residues. Trimming stripped 5 bases from V and 1 base from J, with 14 bases between. Germline values: CDR1 LNHDA, CDR2 SQIVND (reference sequence). The CDR3 DNA follows: TGTGCCAGTAGTCCCCGAAGGGAACTTAACTATGGCTACACCTTC. It codes for CASSPRRELNYGYTF.